The TCR beta chain under discussion was sequenced for a study of regulatory dendritic cells for organ transplantation (dated by TCRdb to about 2017). Background for the entire study: To make regulatory dendritic cells, monocytes were cultured with vitamin D3 on days 0 and 4, plus IL-10 on day 4. To evaluate the response of the DCs to a potent maturation-inducing agent, LPS was added to DC cultures on day 6. Before and after allostimulation with regulatory or mature dendritic cells, TCRbeta repertoires were sequenced from sorted naive and memory CD4+ and CD8+ T cells.

TCRbeta CDR3 regions were amplified by multiplexed two-step PCR using Vbeta-specific forward primers and Jbeta-specific reverse primers. TCRbeta libraries were sequenced on an Illumina instrument through the immunoSEQ service. For the original study's pipeline: IMGT annotation was used to assign V, D and J genes, and synthetic CDR3 analogues were used to correct counts for multiplex PCR bias. In the immunoSEQ Analyzer, repertoire clonality was calculated as one minus normalized Shannon entropy. Clonal expansion was defined by Fisher's exact test with Benjamini-Hochberg false discovery rate control, using two-tailed P<0.01. As stored in TCRdb, this immuneACCESS dataset retains in-frame rearrangements with V and J assigned. A fraction of the clones does not appear; measured against another copy, unresolved V genes explain less than half of the discrepancy, and the remainder lacks a known reason. V, J and clone size reflect that table, while D and trimming were determined from the DNA. The sample yields fewer than 25,000 clones; less than 90% were counted once. 0.2% to 0.3% of the sample is held by the ten biggest clonotypes.

The trim is 1 base for V and 10 bases for J, with a gap of 8 bases between the germline ends. Sequences GTSNPN (CDR1) and SVGIG (CDR2) are obtained from the germline V gene (reference sequence). The cysteine opens and the phenylalanine closes a CDR3 of 12 amino acids. The DNA shown is the 36-base CDR3, in frame from base 1. The full study reports these points: Only a couple of subjects were sequenced, and the authors noted considerable between-individual heterogeneity in the alloreactive memory CD8+ T cell pool. Repertoires were highly diverse in naive CD4+ and CD8+ T cells, less diverse in memory cells, and most oligoclonal in memory CD8+ cells. Of the resting subsets, memory CD8+ T cells had the largest number of alloreactive TCR clonotypes. In both subjects, allostimulation led to expansion of memory CD8+ clones, although regulatory dendritic cells appeared to cause more limited expansion than mature dendritic cells did.

This clone was observed a handful of times. Its recognized antigen is unknown. Nothing much larger sits one base from this clone, and base qualities are not available. Sorted T cell subsets were CFSE-labeled and co-cultured for 5 days with allogeneic regulatory or mature dendritic cells at a 1:10 DC:T ratio. FACS was used to sort CD4+ or CD8+ cells into naive T cells, defined as CD45RA+, and memory T cells, defined as CD45RO+. T cells for TCR sequencing came from a couple of healthy control subjects. The Qiagen DNeasy Blood & Tissue Kit was used for extraction of genomic DNA. The chain is made from TRBV30 and TRBJ1-6, with no confidently assigned D gene. The origin of this receptor is a human donor in good health. The sequencing input was naive CD4+ T cells from blood cultured with dendritic cells. The cell subset or site label for this specimen denotes: CD45RA+ naive T cells. The CDR3 region reads CAWSGFDSPLHF. DNA sequence: TGTGCCTGGAGTGGTTTTGACTCACCCCTCCACTTT.